This passage covers 21 T cell receptor beta chains from one sample sequenced in a study of blood T cell repertoires in COVID-19. Measured with immunoSEQ multiplex PCR; TCRdb has only the in-frame clones, and not every one. The sample lists 140,000 to 150,000 clones; around 81% were seen once. The sequenced sample consisted of peripheral blood. The receptors stem from a woman aged 45-59 years with acute or convalescent COVID-19.

The chain recombines TRBV7-9 with TRBJ1-2; a possible D gene is TRBD1 (6 bases). Germline V gives CDR1 SEHNR, CDR2 FQNEAQ (reference sequence). The V end was cut by 1 base, the J end by 8 bases, with 14 bases between. The CDR3 extends over 14 amino acids. CDR3 sequence: CASSLELGQGGYTF. CDR3 nucleotides: TGTGCCAGCAGCTTAGAACTGGGCCAGGGGGGCTACACCTTC.

V is TRBV28 and J is TRBJ2-7; the match to TRBD1 covers 8 bases. The CDR3 is made up of 15 amino acids. V shed 4 bases and J 9 bases; nucleotides not matched to a gene: 14. Germline CDR1 and CDR2: MDHEN and SYDVKM. This chain's CDR3 is CASSSPQDRALRQYF. In DNA, the CDR3 is TGTGCCAGCAGTTCCCCCCAGGACAGGGCTCTCCGGCAGTACTTC.

This chain connects TRBV7-9 to TRBJ2-5, with D uncertain. Trimming stripped 1 base from V and 5 bases from J, with 11 bases between. The CDR3 covers 14 residues. Germline assignment: CDR1 SEHNR and CDR2 FQNEAQ (reference sequence). DNA for the CDR3: TGTGCCAGCAGCTTAGGTTCGGTTTTGGAGACCCAGTACTTC. Protein: CASSLGSVLETQYF.

The chain uses TRBV6-5 and TRBJ2-1; a possible D gene is TRBD1 (6 bases). CDR1 is MNHEY, CDR2 SVGAGI, per germline. This CDR3 is built from 15 residues. V shed 2 bases and J shed 9 bases, with 17 bases lying between them. The CDR3 here is CASSYDQGTYGEQFF. The CDR3 bases are TGTGCCAGCAGTTACGACCAGGGGACCTACGGTGAGCAGTTCTTC.

The rearrangement links TRBV15 to TRBJ1-5; D is unresolved. Germline values: CDR1 LNHNV, CDR2 YYDKDF (reference sequence). This CDR3 is 13 amino acids long. Trimming removed 0 bases from V and 4 bases from J, with 4 bases in between. The CDR3 protein is CATSRDPNQPQHF. The CDR3 DNA sequence: TGTGCCACCAGCAGAGACCCAAATCAGCCCCAGCATTTT.

V and J are TRBV4-2 and TRBJ1-6, with a tentative D call TRBD1 (5 bases). Germline CDR1 and CDR2: LGHNA and YNFKEQ. The CDR3 spans 16 residues. Trimming took 0 bases from V and 11 from J, leaving 17 bases between them. This CDR3 reads CASSQDAGPGRAPLHF. DNA for the CDR3: TGTGCCAGCAGCCAAGATGCGGGGCCAGGTAGGGCACCCCTCCACTTT.

This sequence joins TRBV18 and TRBJ2-7; D is unresolved. Trimming pared 2 bases from V and 2 bases from J, leaving 10 bases between. The CDR3 spans 14 residues. Germline loops: CDR1 KGHSH, CDR2 LQKENI. As DNA, the CDR3 is TGTGCCAGCTCACCAAATGGGCAGGCCTACGAGCAGTACTTC. Its protein is CASSPNGQAYEQYF.

The chain links TRBV30 to TRBJ1-1; TRBD1 might be the D (5 bases). This CDR3 region has 17 residues. Trimming removed 0 bases from V and 5 bases from J, with 22 bases in between. Germline values: CDR1 GTSNPN, CDR2 SVGIG (reference sequence). CDR3 DNA: TGTGCCTGGAGTGTAGAGAGAGTGTGGCCAGGGAAAACTGAAGCTTTCTTT. Amino acids: CAWSVERVWPGKTEAFF.

The chain joins TRBV12-3 or TRBV12-4 to TRBJ2-2; a weak D match, TRBD2 (5 bases). CDR3 length equals 13 residues. V was clipped by 8 bases and J by 6 bases, with 13 bases between them. The CDR3 loop reads CASENRGSGELFF. CDR3 DNA sequence: TGTGCCAGCGAGAACAGAGGGTCCGGGGAGCTGTTTTTT.

The chain links TRBV30 to TRBJ2-3, with TRBD1 as a possible D gene (5 bases). This CDR3 has 13 amino acids. Germline lookup yields CDR1 GTSNPN and CDR2 SVGIG (reference sequence). V lost 5 bases and J lost 3, with 12 bases in between. Here the CDR3 reads CAWAQVVTDTQYF. CDR3 bases: TGTGCCTGGGCACAGGTAGTAACAGATACGCAGTATTTT.

The chain is built from TRBV7-3 and TRBJ2-5; D uncertain. V gave up 2 bases and J gave up 0 bases, with 4 bases separating them. This CDR3 comprises 13 residues. Germline CDR1 is SGHTA and CDR2 is FQGTGA. The CDR3, as DNA: TGTGCCAGCAGCTTAGGCTACCAAGAGACCCAGTACTTC. It codes for CASSLGYQETQYF.

The rearrangement links TRBV6-2 or TRBV6-3 to TRBJ1-3; 7 nucleotides match TRBD1. V shed 6 bases, J shed 2 bases, and the junction held 4 bases outside the gene matches. This CDR3 region has 14 residues. Germline CDR1 MNHEY, CDR2 SVGEGT. The CDR3 DNA sequence: TGTGCCAGCAGCCAAGGGACAGCTGGAAACACCATATATTTT. Its protein is CASSQGTAGNTIYF.

The J gene is TRBJ2-7, the V gene TRBV14; 9 bases map to TRBD1. The CDR3 runs 13 residues. Germline V gene data show CDR1 as SGHDN and CDR2 as FVKESK. The V gene end was trimmed by 5 bases and the J gene end by 3 bases; junction bases not matched to a gene: 2. In nucleotides, the CDR3 is TGTGCCAGCAGCGGACAGGGGTACTACGAGCAGTACTTC. This codes for CASSGQGYYEQYF. The full variable domain, completed using reference TRBV14 and TRBJ2-7, is EAGVTQFPSHSVIEKGQTVTLRCDPISGHDNLYWYRRVMGKEIKFLLHFVKESKQDESGMPNNRFLAERTGGTYSTLKVQPAELEDSGVYFCASSGQGYYEQYFGPGTRLTVT.

This chain connects TRBV2 to TRBJ2-6; D is unresolved. CDR1 is SNHLY, CDR2 FYNNEI, per germline. The CDR3 runs to 16 residues. V shed 1 base and J shed 4 bases, with 11 bases lying between them. The CDR3 spells CASSEDIEIGANVLTF. The CDR3 nucleotides are TGTGCCAGCAGTGAAGATATCGAGATCGGGGCCAACGTCCTGACTTTC.

This chain joins TRBV15 and TRBJ1-1, with D possibly matching TRBD1 (5 bases). The CDR3 covers 14 residues. Per the germline V gene, CDR1 is LNHNV and CDR2 is YYDKDF (reference sequence). Trimming took 0 bases from V and 5 from J, leaving 10 bases between them. CDR3 nucleotides: TGTGCCACCAGCAGAGAGCAGGGTAGGACTGAAGCTTTCTTT. Translation: CATSREQGRTEAFF.

This chain connects TRBV3-1 (or the pseudogene TRBV3-2) to TRBJ2-3; the match to TRBD2 covers 9 bases. CDR1 LGHDT and CDR2 YNNKEL come from the germline V gene (reference sequence). Unmatched junction bases numbered 9, after V lost 4 bases and J lost 7 bases. The CDR3 length is 15 residues. The CDR3 is CASSPPVAGVHTQYF. The CDR3 nucleotides are TGTGCCAGCAGCCCCCCAGTAGCGGGGGTACATACGCAGTATTTT.

This sequence joins TRBV19 and TRBJ1-6, with 8 bases that match TRBD1. The CDR3 has 16 residues. The J segment lost 10 bases and the V segment lost 3 bases, leaving 11 bases of the junction unmatched. Per the germline V gene, CDR1 is LNHDA and CDR2 is SQIVND (reference sequence). For the CDR3, the DNA is TGTGCCAGTAGTATCCAGGGGGCTGCACGGGGGTCACCCCTCCACTTT. Translating it yields CASSIQGAARGSPLHF.

The CDR3 coding sequence is TGTGCCAGCAGTCGGACAGGACTTTCTACTAATGAAAAACTGTTTTTT. Amino acids: CASSRTGLSTNEKLFF. This chain joins TRBV2 and TRBJ1-4; 7 nucleotides agree with TRBD1. CDR1 and CDR2 (germline): SNHLY, FYNNEI. J was trimmed by 2 bases and V by 5 bases; bases with no gene match: 8. The CDR3 has 16 amino acids.

The V gene is TRBV18, the J gene TRBJ2-5; tentative D call: TRBD2 (5 bases). Trimming removed 3 bases from V and 5 bases from J, with 13 bases in between. Germline V gene lookup returns CDR1 KGHSH and CDR2 LQKENI. This CDR3 contains 14 residues. The CDR3 nucleotides are TGTGCCAGCTCACCGCCCGAGGGTGTGGAGACCCAGTACTTC. Encoded protein: CASSPPEGVETQYF.

The chain employs TRBV7-2 and TRBJ2-1, with TRBD2 as a possible D gene (6 bases). Germline V CDR1 and CDR2: SGHTA, FQGNSA. V lost 5 bases and J lost 4, with 24 bases in between. This CDR3 has 18 residues. The DNA of the CDR3 is TGTGCCAGCAGCCATCCCGGTCCAGGTTCGGGAGCTTACAATGAGCAGTTCTTC. Amino acid sequence: CASSHPGPGSGAYNEQFF. The full variable domain, rest sourced from reference TRBV7-2 and TRBJ2-1, is GAGVSQSPSNKVTEKGKDVELRCDPISGHTALYWYRQSLGQGLEFLIYFQGNSAPDKSGLPSDRFSAERTGGSVSTLTIQRTQQEDSAVYLCASSHPGPGSGAYNEQFFGPGTRLTVL.

The chain joins TRBV9 to TRBJ1-6; no clear D. Germline CDR1 SGDLS, CDR2 YYNGEE. The CDR3 contains 16 residues. Trimming cost V 9 bases and J 5 bases, with 21 bases left between them. The CDR3 nucleotides read TGTGCCAATAGCCTGCCCGAGGTCGTCCATAATTCACCCCTCCACTTT. Translation gives CANSLPEVVHNSPLHF.